In its sample, the clone carrying this T cell receptor (beta chain) was seen many times. Its antigen remains unknown. Investigators took RNA and DNA out together from about 21-30 mg of unsorted bulk tissue. From around 0.5 ug of total RNA, TCR beta-specific cDNA was reverse-transcribed using a constant-region primer. Three rounds of nested multiplex PCR with slightly modified ARM-PCR produced TCR beta libraries. Investigators reported that the first two PCR rounds, at 10 cycles each, used TRBV1-TRBV30 forward primers with a C-beta reverse primer. Via MiXCR, TCRdb re-called the multiplex PCR reads, giving one row per CDR3 protein. This repertoire shows under 200,000 distinct CDR3 sequences, around four fifths found once; its top ten account for 15% to 20%. This sample stems from a study of tumor-infiltrating lymphocytes in primary liver carcinoma. Study-wide results and limits: The overlap of tumor-adjacent and tumor-blood pairs was smaller than that of tumor region pairs.

Germline V gene sequence: CDR1 MNHNS, CDR2 SASEGT. After removal of 6 bases from V and 4 bases from J, the junction contained 17 bases not matched to a gene. The length of the CDR3 is 18 residues. Sequenced: tumor tissue from primary liver carcinoma. The rearrangement links TRBV6-1 to TRBJ1-5, with 8 positions matching TRBD1. The receptor's source is a man aged 40-49 years with primary liver carcinoma and hepatitis B virus infection. The CDR3 loop reads CASSPTGGRGKVNQPQHF. The CDR3 DNA is TGTGCCAGCAGCCCAACAGGGGGACGGGGGAAAGTTAATCAGCCCCAGCATTTT.